This TCR beta chain came from a study of T cell repertoires in cytomegalovirus infection. About the study: The authors relied on CMV epitopes, both recently identified HLA-C-restricted and well-studied HLA-B-restricted. An indication of both CMV infection and matching HLA type came from public TCR beta signatures.

TCRdb re-derived calls from the reads in MiXCR, one entry per CDR3 protein. The repertoire holds around 710,000 distinct CDR3 sequences, with almost 30% as singletons. With regard to this clonotype: Its specificity is unknown.

Notes on the study in general: Using cumulative public TCR beta family frequency, the authors identified those who carried CMV together with the relevant HLA. In two of eight donors, the top clonotype was HLA-C-restricted CMV-specific.

The clonotype was recovered from a human donor in good health (CMV status not recorded). Some clones in this sample may be carry-over from other donors' samples. Sequenced here: cultured CD8+ T cells from PBMCs, sampled from culture after CMV antigen stimulation.

The CDR3 loop reads CASSSTIGDALLKEVYGYTF. CDR3 in DNA: TGTGCCAGCAGTTCCACTATCGGGGACGCGCTCCTTAAAGAGGTCTATGGCTACACCTTC. The chain recombines TRBV27 with TRBJ1-2; D might be TRBD1 (5 bases). Deletions cut 4 bases from V and 4 bases from J, with 31 bases between. This CDR3 is 20 amino acids long. CDR1 is MNHEY and CDR2 is SMNVEV in the germline V gene (reference sequence).